The rows below give T cell receptor beta chains drawn from one sample of a study of blood T cells in healthy people across ages. TCRdb used MiXCR to reprocess the 5' RACE reads, holding one entry per CDR3 protein. Of over 600,000 distinct CDR3 sequences listed, around 21% are singletons. Input material: blood. These receptors came from a man aged 70-80 years in good health. Each CDR3 is given with its conserved first and last residue. Each record gives: D gene, clone size, V gene, J gene, CDR3 DNA, CDR3 protein. A D gene is named only where the DNA matches it firmly. The listing skips clone size in some rows; elsewhere it reads once, few, many or a size class.

>TRBD2|few|TRBV5-1|TRBJ2-3
TGCGCCAGCAGCTTGGATCTAGCGGGAAGCACAGATACGCAGTATTTT
CASSLDLAGSTDTQYF
>-|-|TRBV5-1|TRBJ1-1
TGCGCCAGCAGCAGGGGCGAGGGCGTAGAAGCTTTCTTT
CASSRGEGVEAFF
>TRBD2|-|TRBV29-1|TRBJ2-3
TGCAGCGTTGGGCTCGGGACTAGCGGACTCACAGATACGCAGTATTTT
CSVGLGTSGLTDTQYF
>-|many|TRBV24-1|TRBJ2-3
TGTGCCACCAGTGATTTACGCGGGGAAGATACGCAGTATTTT
CATSDLRGEDTQYF
>TRBD1|-|TRBV6-5|TRBJ2-7
TGTGCCAGCAGTCGGGACAGGGTTCCCTCCTACGAGCAGTACTTC
CASSRDRVPSYEQYF
>-|few|TRBV6-5|TRBJ2-3
TGTGCCAGCAGTTACTCGCCGCTTCTGTTGGCGGCGGGGTCGGATACGCAGTATTTT
CASSYSPLLLAAGSDTQYF
>-|-|TRBV29-1|TRBJ2-1
TGCAGCGTTGCCCAGGACTCCTACAATGAGCAGTTCTTC
CSVAQDSYNEQFF
>-|-|TRBV12-3/TRBV12-4|TRBJ2-3
TGTGCCAGCAGTTTAGTCCGGGGAGTGGGCGCAAATACGCAGTATTTT
CASSLVRGVGANTQYF
>-|-|TRBV6-1|TRBJ2-1
TGTGCCAGCAGTCCTAAGGCGCGACGAGAGATGGATGAGCAGTTCTTC
CASSPKARREMDEQFF
>TRBD2|-|TRBV29-1|TRBJ2-1
TGCAGCGTTGTCTTGGGTGGGAGGGTTAATGAACAGTTCTTC
CSVVLGGRVNEQFF
>-|-|TRBV20-1|TRBJ1-5
TGCAGTGCTAGACAGGGAACTCAGCCCCAGCATTTT
CSARQGTQPQHF
>-|few|TRBV6-6|TRBJ2-7
TGTACCAGCAGTTATATCCGGGACCGAGCCTACGAGCAGTACTTC
CTSSYIRDRAYEQYF
>-|-|TRBV14|TRBJ2-1
TGTGCCAGCAGCCACTTTGCGGGATACGACTACAATGAGCAGTTCTTC
CASSHFAGYDYNEQFF
>-|-|TRBV12-3/TRBV12-4|TRBJ2-3
TGTGCCAGCAGTCCCCCAAGCACCTTAGCGAATACGCAGTATTTT
CASSPPSTLANTQYF
>TRBD2|few|TRBV20-1|TRBJ2-3
TGCAGTGCTGACCCCCTTGGACTAGCGGGAGTGGATACGCAGTATTTT
CSADPLGLAGVDTQYF
>-|-|TRBV5-6|TRBJ1-2
TGTGCCAGCAGCTTAAGGGTCCAGGCCCGAAGACATGGCTACACCTTC
CASSLRVQARRHGYTF
>-|-|TRBV5-1|TRBJ2-3
TGCGCCAGCAGCTTGGCTGTCGCGGACACCACAGATACGCAGTATTTT
CASSLAVADTTDTQYF
>-|-|TRBV18|TRBJ1-2
TGTGCCAGTTCACCAGGGGTTGACTATGGCTACACCTTC
CASSPGVDYGYTF
>TRBD2|-|TRBV2|TRBJ2-7
TGTGCCAGCAGTGAAGGCGGGAGTCTCGGCGAGCAGTACTTC
CASSEGGSLGEQYF
>-|few|TRBV5-1|TRBJ2-5
TGCGCCAGCAGCTTGTCCCAGGGGAGGGAGACCCAGTACTTC
CASSLSQGRETQYF
>TRBD1|-|TRBV12-3/TRBV12-4|TRBJ1-1
TGTGCCAGCAGTGCCCTGACAGGGGAGACTGAAGCTTTCTTT
CASSALTGETEAFF
>TRBD1|-|TRBV24-1|TRBJ1-2
TGTGCCACCAGTGATTTGGGGACAGGGGCGCCTGGCTATGGCTACACCTTC
CATSDLGTGAPGYGYTF